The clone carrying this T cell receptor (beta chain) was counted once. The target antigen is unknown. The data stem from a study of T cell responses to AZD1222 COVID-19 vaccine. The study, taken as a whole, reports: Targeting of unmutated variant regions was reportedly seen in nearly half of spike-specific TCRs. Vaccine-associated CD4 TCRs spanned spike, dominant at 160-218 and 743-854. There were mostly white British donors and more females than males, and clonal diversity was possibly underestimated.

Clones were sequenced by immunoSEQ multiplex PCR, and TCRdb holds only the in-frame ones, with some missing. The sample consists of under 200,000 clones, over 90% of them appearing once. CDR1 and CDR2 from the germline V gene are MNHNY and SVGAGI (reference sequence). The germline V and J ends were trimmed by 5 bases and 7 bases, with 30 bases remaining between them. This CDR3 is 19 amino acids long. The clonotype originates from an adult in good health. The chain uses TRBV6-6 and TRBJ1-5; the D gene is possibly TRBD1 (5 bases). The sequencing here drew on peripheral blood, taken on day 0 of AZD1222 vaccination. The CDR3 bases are TGTGCCAGCAGTCCGGGGCTGGGGCAGGGTTTGAGAGGAGGACAGCCCCAGCATTTT. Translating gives CASSPGLGQGLRGGQPQHF.